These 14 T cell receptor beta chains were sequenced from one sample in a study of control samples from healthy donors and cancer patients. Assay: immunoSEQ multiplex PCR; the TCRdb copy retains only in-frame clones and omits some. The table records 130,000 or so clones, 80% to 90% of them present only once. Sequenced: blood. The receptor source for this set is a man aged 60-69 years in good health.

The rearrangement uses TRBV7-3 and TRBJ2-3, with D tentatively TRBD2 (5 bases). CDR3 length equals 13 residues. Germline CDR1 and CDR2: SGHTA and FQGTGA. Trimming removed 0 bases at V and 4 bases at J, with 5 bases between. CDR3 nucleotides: TGTGCCAGCAGCTTAACGAGGGCAGATACGCAGTATTTT. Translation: CASSLTRADTQYF. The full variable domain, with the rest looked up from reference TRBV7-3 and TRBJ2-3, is GAGVSQTPSNKVTEKGKYVELRCDPISGHTALYWYRQSLGQGPEFLIYFQGTGAADDSGLPNDRFFAVRPEGSVSTLKIQRTERGDSAVYLCASSLTRADTQYFGPGTRLTVL.

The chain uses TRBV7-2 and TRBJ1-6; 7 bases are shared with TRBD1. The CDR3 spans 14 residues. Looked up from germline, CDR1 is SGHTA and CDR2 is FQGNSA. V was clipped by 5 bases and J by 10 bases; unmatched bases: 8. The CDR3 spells CASSPRQGSSPLHF. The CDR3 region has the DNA TGTGCCAGCAGCCCTCGACAGGGTTCATCACCCCTCCACTTT.

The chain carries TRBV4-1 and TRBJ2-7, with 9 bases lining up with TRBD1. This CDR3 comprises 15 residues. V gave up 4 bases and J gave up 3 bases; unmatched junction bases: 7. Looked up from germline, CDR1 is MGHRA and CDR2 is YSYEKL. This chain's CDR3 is CASSPRQGDGYEQYF. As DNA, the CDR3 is TGCGCCAGCAGCCCTAGACAGGGGGATGGCTACGAGCAGTACTTC.

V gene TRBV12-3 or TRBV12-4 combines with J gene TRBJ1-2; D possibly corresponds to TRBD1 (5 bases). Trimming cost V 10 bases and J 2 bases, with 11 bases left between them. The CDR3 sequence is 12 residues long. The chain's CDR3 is CAIQTANYGYTF. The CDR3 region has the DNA TGTGCCATCCAGACAGCGAACTATGGCTACACCTTC.

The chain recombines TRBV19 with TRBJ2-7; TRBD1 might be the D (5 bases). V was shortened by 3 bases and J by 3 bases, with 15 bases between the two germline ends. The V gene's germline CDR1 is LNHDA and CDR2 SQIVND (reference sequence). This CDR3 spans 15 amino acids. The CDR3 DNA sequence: TGTGCCAGTAGTATTAGTGGCCAGGGCTTCTACGAGCAGTACTTC. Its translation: CASSISGQGFYEQYF.

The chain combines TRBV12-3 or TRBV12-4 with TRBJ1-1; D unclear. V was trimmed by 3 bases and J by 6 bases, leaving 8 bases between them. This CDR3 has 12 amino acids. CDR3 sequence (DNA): TGTGCCAGCAGTTTTATAGGATCTGAAGCTTTCTTT. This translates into CASSFIGSEAFF.

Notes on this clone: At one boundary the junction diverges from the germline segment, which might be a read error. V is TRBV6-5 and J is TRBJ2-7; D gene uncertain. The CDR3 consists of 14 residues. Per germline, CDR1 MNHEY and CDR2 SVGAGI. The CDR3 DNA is TGTGCCAGCATTTACCGGATATCCTCCTACGAGCAGTACTTC. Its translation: CASIYRISSYEQYF.

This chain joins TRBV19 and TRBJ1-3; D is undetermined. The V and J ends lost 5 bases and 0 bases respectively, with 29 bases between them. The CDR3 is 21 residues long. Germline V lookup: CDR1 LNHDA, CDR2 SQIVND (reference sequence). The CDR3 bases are TGTGCCAGTAGTGCGTCAAACATCCCCGTGGCGGGGAGCACCTCTGGAAACACCATATATTTT. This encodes CASSASNIPVAGSTSGNTIYF.

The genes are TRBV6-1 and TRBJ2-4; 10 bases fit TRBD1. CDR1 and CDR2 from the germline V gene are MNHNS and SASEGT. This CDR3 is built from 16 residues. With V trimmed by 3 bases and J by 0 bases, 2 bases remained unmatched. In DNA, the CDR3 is TGTGCCAGCAGTGAGAGGACAGGGGGAGCCAAAAACATTCAGTACTTC. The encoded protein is CASSERTGGAKNIQYF.

The CDR3 sequence: CASSLIKGSRTDTQYF. DNA for the CDR3: TGTGCCAGCAGCTTAATCAAGGGGAGTCGCACAGATACGCAGTATTTT. This chain uses TRBV7-8 with TRBJ2-3; D possibly uses TRBD1 or TRBD2 (5 bases each). CDR1 and CDR2 (germline): SGHVS, FQNEAQ. V lost 2 bases, J lost 1 base, and 13 bases lay in between. CDR3 length equals 16 residues.

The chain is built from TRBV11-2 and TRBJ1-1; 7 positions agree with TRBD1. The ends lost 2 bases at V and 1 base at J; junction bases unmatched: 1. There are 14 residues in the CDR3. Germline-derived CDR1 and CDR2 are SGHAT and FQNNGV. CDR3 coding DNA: TGTGCCAGCAGCTTAAACAGGGGGAACACTGAAGCTTTCTTT. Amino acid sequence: CASSLNRGNTEAFF.

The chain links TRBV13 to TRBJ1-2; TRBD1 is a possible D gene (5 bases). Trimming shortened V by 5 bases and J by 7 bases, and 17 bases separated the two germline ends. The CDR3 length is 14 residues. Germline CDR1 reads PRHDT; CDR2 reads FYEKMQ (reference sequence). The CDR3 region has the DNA TGTGCCAGCAGCATCCTACTGGGGCTTGGTGGCTACACCTTC. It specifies CASSILLGLGGYTF. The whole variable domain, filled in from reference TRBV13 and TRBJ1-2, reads AAGVIQSPRHLIKEKRETATLKCYPIPRHDTVYWYQQGPGQDPQFLISFYEKMQSDKGSIPDRFSAQQFSDYHSELNMSSLELGDSALYFCASSILLGLGGYTFGSGTRLTVV.

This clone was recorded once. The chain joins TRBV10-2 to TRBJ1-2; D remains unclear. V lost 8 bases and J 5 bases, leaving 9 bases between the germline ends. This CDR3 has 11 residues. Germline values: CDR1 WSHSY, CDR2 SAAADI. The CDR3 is CASATDYGYTF. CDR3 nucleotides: TGCGCCAGCGCGACCGATTATGGCTACACCTTC.

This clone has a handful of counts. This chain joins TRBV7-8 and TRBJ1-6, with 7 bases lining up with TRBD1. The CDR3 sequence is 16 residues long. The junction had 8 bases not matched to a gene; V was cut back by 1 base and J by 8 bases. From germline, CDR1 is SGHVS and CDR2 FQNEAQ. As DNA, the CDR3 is TGTGCCAGCAGCTTAGGGGGACAGCTTCCCCATTCACCCCTCCACTTT. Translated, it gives CASSLGGQLPHSPLHF.